This T cell receptor beta chain was identified during a study of blood T cells in healthy people across ages. For the study at large: Per every two T cells, about one barcoded beta molecule was captured by template switching.

This clonotype turned up a few times. This sequence may be a read error, since a much larger clone differs from it by one base. The CDR3 runs 14 residues. Trimming removed 0 bases from V and 3 bases from J, with 11 bases in between. Germline CDR1 reads SQVTM; CDR2 reads ANQGSEA. Through a sample-barcoded 5' primer and a J-beta primer mix, a second PCR was run for about 6 to 12 cycles. TCRdb reanalysed the 5' RACE reads using MiXCR and keeps one entry per CDR3 protein. Among 750,000 to 950,000 distinct CDR3 sequences listed, roughly 28% were seen once. The data were also submitted as part of a second study, on T cells of mothers and their children.

The receptor's source is a woman in her forties in good health. The source material was blood. This chain joins TRBV29-1 and TRBJ1-2; D is unresolved. CDR3 DNA sequence: TGCAGCGTTGAAGAGAGGGCTGGATACTATGGCTACACCTTC. Its protein is CSVEERAGYYGYTF.